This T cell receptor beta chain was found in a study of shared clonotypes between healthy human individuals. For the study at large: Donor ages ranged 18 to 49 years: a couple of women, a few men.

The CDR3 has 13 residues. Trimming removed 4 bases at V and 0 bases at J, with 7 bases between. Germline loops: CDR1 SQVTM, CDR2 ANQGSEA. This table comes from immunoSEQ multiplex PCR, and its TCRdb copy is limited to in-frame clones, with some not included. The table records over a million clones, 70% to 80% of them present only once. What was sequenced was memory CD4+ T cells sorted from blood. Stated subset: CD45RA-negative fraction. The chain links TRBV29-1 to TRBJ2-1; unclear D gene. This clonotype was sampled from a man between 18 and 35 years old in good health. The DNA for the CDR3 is TGCAGCGTTGCCCCAAGCTCCTACAATGAGCAGTTCTTC. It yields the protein CSVAPSSYNEQFF.